Below are 9 T cell receptor beta chains sequenced from a single sample in a study of Graves' ophthalmopathy and Graves' hyperthyroidism (dated by TCRdb to 2017 to 2018). Data came from an Illumina HiSeq 2000. For repertoire sequencing, the TCR beta CDR3 regions were amplified from RNA transcripts. The first round was an RT-PCR using HTBI primers with the Qiagen OneStep RT-PCR kit, and this first round was followed by a second-round multiplex PCR, then size selection and purification. The public reads were quality trimmed at Q25 with fastp and then assembled into clones with MiXCR by TCRdb, keeping productive beta chains. Each entry is one CDR3 protein sequence, shown with its most common DNA and genes. Within this sample are a few hundred thousand distinct CDR3 sequences, with less than 40% of them counted one time only. Together, the top ten hold 4% to 5% of the sample. Sequencing was performed on peripheral blood or thyroid tissue (not recorded which). These receptor sequences come from an adult man with Graves' hyperthyroidism.

This clonotype was observed at least ten times. The chain combines TRBV5-1 with TRBJ2-5; no definite D call. Per the germline V gene, CDR1 is SGHRS and CDR2 is YFSETQ. CDR3 length: 14 residues. The V gene lost 2 bases and the J gene lost 2 bases, with 10 bases spanning the gap. The CDR3 DNA follows: TGCGCCAGCAGCTTAGGAGTCCAGCAAGAGACCCAGTACTTC. This encodes CASSLGVQQETQYF.

This clonotype was seen ten or more times. This chain uses TRBV4-1 with TRBJ1-1; D perhaps matches TRBD1 (5 bases). Germline values: CDR1 MGHRA, CDR2 YSYEKL. The CDR3 has 15 residues. Trimming stripped 0 bases from V and 0 bases from J, with 8 bases between. In DNA, the CDR3 is TGCGCCAGCAGCCAAGATGAGGGGATGAACACTGAAGCTTTCTTT. Translated: CASSQDEGMNTEAFF.

This clonotype was detected many times. J is TRBJ1-1 and V is TRBV7-9; D not resolved. The ends were cut back, 5 bases at V and 2 bases at J, with 12 bases in the middle. This CDR3 has 14 amino acids. Germline V gene lookup returns CDR1 SEHNR and CDR2 FQNEAQ (reference sequence). The CDR3 DNA reads as TGTGCCAGCAGCAATCCACATGGAAACACTGAAGCTTTCTTT. It is translated as CASSNPHGNTEAFF.

V gene TRBV19 combines with J gene TRBJ2-5; D unclear. Near its end, the DNA agrees better with TRBJ2-1, so the J call may be wrong. Germline CDR1 reads LNHDA; CDR2 reads SQIVND (reference sequence). The CDR3 extends over 14 amino acids. The CDR3 spells CASRPTLPGNEQFF. CDR3 in DNA: TGTGCCAGTCGACCGACACTGCCGGGCAATGAGCAGTTCTTC.

The rearrangement links TRBV10-3 to TRBJ1-6; D is possibly TRBD1 (5 bases). Per germline, CDR1 ENHRY and CDR2 SYGVKD. CDR3 length equals 15 residues. The V gene lost 0 bases and the J gene lost 2 bases, with 5 bases spanning the gap. For the CDR3, the DNA is TGTGCCATCAGTGAGTCAGGGGCCTATAATTCACCCCTCCACTTT. It yields the protein CAISESGAYNSPLHF.

The chain employs TRBV2 and TRBJ2-7, with TRBD2 matching over 9 bases. The CDR3 totals 14 residues. The J segment lost 5 bases and the V segment lost 4 bases, leaving 6 bases of the junction unmatched. Germline CDR1 SNHLY, CDR2 FYNNEI. In nucleotides, the CDR3 is TGTGCCAGCAGTGTGCTAGCGGGGATCGACGAGCAGTACTTC. This sequence encodes CASSVLAGIDEQYF.

The V call is TRBV7-9, the J call TRBJ1-2, with 8 bases that match TRBD1. V trimming: 5 bases; J trimming: 6 bases; junction bases outside the gene matches: 8. The CDR3 runs to 14 residues. Germline V gene sequence: CDR1 SEHNR, CDR2 FQNEAQ (reference sequence). CDR3 sequence reads: CASSNTGTGNGYTF. Written as DNA, the CDR3 is TGTGCCAGCAGCAATACCGGGACAGGAAATGGCTACACCTTC.

The chain carries TRBV6-5 and TRBJ1-1; D not certain. V dropped 6 bases and J dropped 1 base, with 15 bases sitting between them. Looked up from germline, CDR1 is MNHEY and CDR2 is SVGAGI. This CDR3 has 15 residues. The CDR3 coding sequence is TGTGCCAGCAGCCAAGCCGCCAGCGCGAACACTGAAGCTTTCTTT. Translation gives CASSQAASANTEAFF.

This clonotype was recorded many times. The chain links TRBV19 to TRBJ1-5; TRBD1 is a possible D gene (5 bases). Looked up from germline, CDR1 is LNHDA and CDR2 is SQIVND (reference sequence). CDR3 length: 13 amino acids. V lost 1 base and J 9 bases, leaving 10 bases between the germline ends. CDR3 loop: CASSIGQISPQHF. For the CDR3, the DNA is TGTGCCAGTAGTATAGGACAGATTTCGCCCCAGCATTTT.